This paragraph reports one T cell receptor (beta chain). As yet, its antigen is unknown. This specimen comes from a study of shared clonotypes between healthy human individuals. V dropped 3 bases and J dropped 4 bases, with 8 bases sitting between them. The germline V gene encodes CDR1 SGDLS and CDR2 YYNGEE. This CDR3 region has 12 residues. Study-level points and caveats: On the whole, naive subsets had larger estimated richness than memory subsets had. Roughly 5% of naive CD4 clonotypes were common to a few donors.

The protocol was immunoSEQ multiplex PCR, while the TCRdb copy is restricted to in-frame clones and leaves out a portion. Here the sample spans 550,000 to 850,000 clones, 74% being singletons. The specimen was memory CD4+ T cells sorted from blood. Documented subset: CD45RA-negative fraction. The sequence was collected from a woman aged 30 to 39 in good health. The gene calls are TRBV9 and TRBJ2-7, with D maybe TRBD2 (5 bases). CDR3 amino acids: CASSADFYEQYF. The CDR3 nucleotides read TGTGCCAGCAGCGCGGACTTTTACGAGCAGTACTTC.